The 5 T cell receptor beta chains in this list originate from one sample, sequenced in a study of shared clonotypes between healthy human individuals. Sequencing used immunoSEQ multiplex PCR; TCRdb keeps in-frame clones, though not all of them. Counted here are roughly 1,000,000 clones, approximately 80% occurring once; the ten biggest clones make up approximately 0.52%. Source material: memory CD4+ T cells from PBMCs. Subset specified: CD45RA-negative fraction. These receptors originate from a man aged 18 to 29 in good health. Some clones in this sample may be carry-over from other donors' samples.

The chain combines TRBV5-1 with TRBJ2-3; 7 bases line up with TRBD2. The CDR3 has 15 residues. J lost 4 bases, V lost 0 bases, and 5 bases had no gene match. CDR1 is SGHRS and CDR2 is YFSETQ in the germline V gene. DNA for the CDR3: TGCGCCAGCAGCTTGGCTCAGGGAGGGGCAGATACGCAGTATTTT. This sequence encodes CASSLAQGGADTQYF.

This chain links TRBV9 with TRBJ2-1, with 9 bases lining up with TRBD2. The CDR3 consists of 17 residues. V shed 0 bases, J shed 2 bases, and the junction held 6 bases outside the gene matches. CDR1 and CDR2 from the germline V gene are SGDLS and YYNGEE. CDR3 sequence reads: CASSVAPTSGAYNEQFF. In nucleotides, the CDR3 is TGTGCCAGCAGCGTAGCCCCGACTAGCGGAGCCTACAATGAGCAGTTCTTC.

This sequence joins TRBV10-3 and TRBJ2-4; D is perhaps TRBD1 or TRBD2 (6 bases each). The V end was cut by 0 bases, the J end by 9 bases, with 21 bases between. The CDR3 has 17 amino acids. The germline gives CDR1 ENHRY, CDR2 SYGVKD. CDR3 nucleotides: TGTGCCATCAGTGAGTCAGGGGGTCGCGGGAACATAGGCATTCAGTACTTC. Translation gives CAISESGGRGNIGIQYF.

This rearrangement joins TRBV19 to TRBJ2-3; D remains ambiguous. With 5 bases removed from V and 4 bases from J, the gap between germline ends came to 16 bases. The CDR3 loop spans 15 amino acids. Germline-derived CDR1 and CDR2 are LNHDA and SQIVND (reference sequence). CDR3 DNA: TGTGCCAGTAGTCCCGACTGGGCCCGAGCAGATACGCAGTATTTT. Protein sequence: CASSPDWARADTQYF.

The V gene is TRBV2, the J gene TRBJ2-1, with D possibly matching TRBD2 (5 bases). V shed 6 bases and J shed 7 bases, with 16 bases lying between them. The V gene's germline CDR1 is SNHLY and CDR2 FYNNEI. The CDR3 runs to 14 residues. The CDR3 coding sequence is TGTGCCAGCAGCTTTACTACGAGAGGGAATGAGCAGTTCTTC. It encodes CASSFTTRGNEQFF. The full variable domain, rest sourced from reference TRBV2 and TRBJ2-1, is EPEVTQTPSHQVTQMGQEVILRCVPISNHLYFYWYRQILGQKVEFLVSFYNNEISEKSEIFDDQFSVERPDGSNFTLKIRSTKLEDSAMYFCASSFTTRGNEQFFGPGTRLTVL.